The present TCR beta chain was sequenced within a study of monozygotic twins with inflammatory bowel disease. Reprocessing the 5' RACE reads, TCRdb reports a single entry for every CDR3 protein and omits DNA. In total, the table holds approximately 160,000 distinct CDR3 sequences. The V gene's germline CDR1 is SEHNR and CDR2 FQNEAQ (reference sequence). This CDR3 has 16 residues. Notes on the study in general: Repertoire likeness was no different across concordant and discordant twins, perhaps owing to restricted power.

Worth noting for this clonotype: What it recognizes is unknown.

The sequence derives from a human donor with ulcerative colitis or Crohn's disease, or a healthy co-twin of an affected twin (not recorded which). Sequenced: blood. The chain uses TRBV7-9 and TRBJ1-2; TCRdb reports TRBD1, a call that lacks DNA to check it against. CDR3 protein: CASTVGEGVFDYGYTF.